The 28 T cell receptor beta chains below come from one sample, sequenced in a study of blood T cell repertoires in COVID-19. Using immunoSEQ multiplex PCR, the repertoire was profiled, and TCRdb retains in-frame clones only, with some absent. The data show approximately 470,000 clones, with 80% to 90% seen just once and under 4% held by the top ten. The sequenced sample consisted of peripheral blood. Receptor source: a human donor in a cohort sampled during active COVID-19.

V and J are TRBV4-3 and TRBJ2-5, with D possibly being TRBD1 (6 bases). The CDR3 runs to 15 residues. In germline, CDR1 is LGHNA, CDR2 YSLEER. Trimming cost V 0 bases and J 3 bases, with 11 bases left between them. CDR3 bases: TGCGCCAGCAGCCAAGATTATGCAGGGGAAGAGACCCAGTACTTC. It translates to CASSQDYAGEETQYF.

V and J are TRBV6-5 and TRBJ2-7; D might be TRBD2 (6 bases). With 6 bases removed from V and 7 bases from J, the gap between germline ends came to 10 bases. Germline CDR1 and CDR2: MNHEY and SVGAGI. The CDR3 is 11 amino acids. CDR3 protein: CASSGSGEQYF. CDR3 DNA sequence: TGTGCCAGCAGCGGGAGTGGAGAGCAGTACTTC.

This chain joins TRBV2 and TRBJ2-7; D may be TRBD2 (6 bases). Deletions cut 6 bases from V and 2 bases from J, with 11 bases between. Per the germline V gene, CDR1 is SNHLY and CDR2 is FYNNEI. The CDR3 totals 13 residues. The CDR3 reads CASRWDLAYEQYF. The CDR3 DNA sequence: TGTGCCAGCAGGTGGGACTTAGCCTACGAGCAGTACTTC. The whole variable domain, remainder taken from reference TRBV2 and TRBJ2-7, is EPEVTQTPSHQVTQMGQEVILRCVPISNHLYFYWYRQILGQKVEFLVSFYNNEISEKSEIFDDQFSVERPDGSNFTLKIRSTKLEDSAMYFCASRWDLAYEQYFGPGTRLTVT.

The V and J genes are TRBV2 and TRBJ1-3; TRBD1 matches 9 bases. With V trimmed by 5 bases and J by 3 bases, 8 bases remained unmatched. CDR3 size: 16 residues. Germline V gene data show CDR1 as SNHLY and CDR2 as FYNNEI. CDR3 nucleotides: TGTGCCAGCAGTCCGACAACAGGGGGCTTTGGAAACACCATATATTTT. Translated, it gives CASSPTTGGFGNTIYF.

This clone came up a few times. The chain links TRBV20-1 to TRBJ2-7; TRBD2 matches at 11 bases. Germline CDR1 is DFQATT and CDR2 is SNEGSKA (reference sequence). The CDR3 loop spans 17 amino acids. J was trimmed by 2 bases and V by 3 bases; bases with no gene match: 12. The CDR3 nucleotides are TGCAGTGCTAGTATGTTAGCGGGAGGGTATGGGACCTACGAGCAGTACTTC. This codes for CSASMLAGGYGTYEQYF.

The rearrangement uses TRBV5-1 and TRBJ1-6; possible D gene TRBD1, 5 bases. This CDR3 region has 16 residues. Germline CDR1 is SGHRS and CDR2 is YFSETQ. V was shortened by 0 bases and J by 3 bases, with 10 bases between the two germline ends. CDR3 DNA: TGCGCCAGCAGCTTGGGAACAGGAAGCTATAATTCACCCCTCCACTTT. As protein: CASSLGTGSYNSPLHF. The full variable domain, rest sourced from reference TRBV5-1 and TRBJ1-6, is KAGVTQTPRYLIKTRGQQVTLSCSPISGHRSVSWYQQTPGQGLQFLFEYFSETQRNKGNFPGRFSGRQFSNSRSEMNVSTLELGDSALYLCASSLGTGSYNSPLHFGNGTRLTVT.

V is TRBV19 and J is TRBJ2-7; 11 bases line up with TRBD1. V gave up 6 bases and J gave up 3 bases; unmatched junction bases: 4. The germline gives CDR1 LNHDA, CDR2 SQIVND (reference sequence). The CDR3 sequence is 14 residues long. In nucleotides, the CDR3 is TGTGCCAGTAGCCCCGGGACAGGGGGCTACGAGCAGTACTTC. This gives the protein CASSPGTGGYEQYF.

This clone was seen only a few times. The DNA of the CDR3 is TGTGCCAGCAGCCCCTACCAGGGGGCCTACGAGCAGTACTTC. Amino acid sequence: CASSPYQGAYEQYF. The rearrangement links TRBV7-2 to TRBJ2-7; 7 nucleotides match TRBD1. The V and J ends lost 5 bases and 2 bases, in that order; junction bases with no gene match: 6. Germline CDR1 and CDR2: SGHTA and FQGNSA. The CDR3 is 14 residues long.

The chain joins TRBV18 to TRBJ1-5; D is unresolved. The CDR3 has 14 amino acids. V shed 2 bases and J shed 2 bases, with 7 bases lying between them. Germline V gene data show CDR1 as KGHSH and CDR2 as LQKENI. CDR3 loop: CASSPDTGNQPQHF. DNA for the CDR3: TGTGCCAGCTCACCAGATACAGGCAATCAGCCCCAGCATTTT.

The chain is built from TRBV2 and TRBJ2-1; 13 nucleotides align to TRBD2. The V gene's germline CDR1 is SNHLY and CDR2 FYNNEI. Trimming took 9 bases from V and 7 from J; bases not matched to a gene: 6. This CDR3 has 14 amino acids. The CDR3 reads CARGWTSGRNEQFF. The CDR3 DNA sequence: TGTGCCAGGGGGTGGACTAGCGGGAGAAATGAGCAGTTCTTC.

This clone was detected a few times. The chain employs TRBV5-1 and TRBJ2-2; TRBD1 agrees at 8 bases. Germline V lookup: CDR1 SGHRS, CDR2 YFSETQ. V lost 0 bases and J lost 4; bases outside the gene matches: 5. The CDR3 runs 16 residues. The CDR3 loop reads CASSLGDRGSTGELFF. The CDR3 DNA follows: TGCGCCAGCAGCTTGGGCGACAGGGGAAGCACCGGGGAGCTGTTTTTT.

The chain links TRBV4-2 to TRBJ2-5; TRBD2 matches at 12 bases. The CDR3 is 19 amino acids. V lost 1 base to trimming and J lost 5 bases; unmatched junction nucleotides: 14. Germline CDR1 is LGHNA and CDR2 is YNFKEQ. CDR3 DNA: TGTGCCAGCAGCCAAGGGAAGGAGACTAGCGGGAGTATGAGGGAGACCCAGTACTTC. Protein sequence: CASSQGKETSGSMRETQYF.

This clone was picked up one time. The chain is built from TRBV30 and TRBJ2-3, with D possibly matching TRBD2 (5 bases). Germline CDR1 GTSNPN, CDR2 SVGIG (reference sequence). This CDR3 has 14 residues. The V gene lost 0 bases and the J gene lost 1 base, with 8 bases spanning the gap. Here the CDR3 DNA reads TGTGCCTGGAGTGTATCAGCGGGCACAGATACGCAGTATTTT. This translates into CAWSVSAGTDTQYF.

The chain links TRBV30 to TRBJ2-5, with a possible D match to TRBD1 (6 bases). CDR3 size: 14 residues. Trimming cost V 6 bases and J 5 bases, with 19 bases left between them. Germline V gene sequence: CDR1 GTSNPN, CDR2 SVGIG (reference sequence). Here the CDR3 reads CACKEVAGDETQYF. The CDR3 nucleotides read TGTGCCTGTAAAGAGGTTGCAGGGGACGAGACCCAGTACTTC. Together with reference TRBV30 and TRBJ2-5, the CDR3 gives the full variable domain: SQTIHQWPATLVQPVGSPLSLECTVEGTSNPNLYWYRQAAGRGLQLLFYSVGIGQISSEVPQNLSASRPQDRQFILSSKKLLLSDSGFYLCACKEVAGDETQYFGPGTRLLVL.

The chain couples TRBV15 to TRBJ1-5; D remains ambiguous. The CDR3 has 13 residues. Germline values: CDR1 LNHNV, CDR2 YYDKDF (reference sequence). V was shortened by 5 bases and J by 1 base, with 6 bases between the two germline ends. The CDR3 DNA follows: TGTGCCACCAGCCGTCAGAGCAATCAGCCCCAGCATTTT. It translates to CATSRQSNQPQHF.

The chain has TRBV4-2 and TRBJ1-2; TRBD1 might be the D (6 bases). The germline CDR1 and CDR2 sequences are LGHNA and YNFKEQ. The CDR3 consists of 14 residues. The V end was cut by 4 bases, the J end by 4 bases, with 13 bases between. Here the CDR3 DNA reads TGTGCCAGCAGCCTCGGACAGAGGCGCTATGGCTACACCTTC. Its translation: CASSLGQRRYGYTF.

The rearrangement joins TRBV7-2 to TRBJ2-7; D is perhaps TRBD2 (7 bases). Judging by the DNA end, TRBJ2-5 fits better; the J call may be wrong. Germline CDR1 SGHTA, CDR2 FQGNSA. This CDR3 is 16 amino acids long. The CDR3 reads CASSRPRGGNQETQYF. The CDR3 DNA follows: TGTGCCAGCAGCCGCCCAAGGGGGGGGAACCAAGAGACCCAGTACTTC.

The chain couples TRBV27 to TRBJ1-2; TRBD1 is a possible D gene (6 bases). The CDR3 is 13 residues long. V dropped 2 bases and J dropped 7 bases, with 11 bases sitting between them. Germline CDR1 reads MNHEY; CDR2 reads SMNVEV (reference sequence). The CDR3 DNA sequence: TGTGCCAGCAGTTTAGATCAGGGGTCTGGCTACACCTTC. Translated: CASSLDQGSGYTF.

This chain connects TRBV7-9 to TRBJ1-2; D possibly corresponds to TRBD1 (6 bases). CDR3 size: 13 residues. The germline V and J ends were trimmed by 1 base and 7 bases, with 10 bases remaining between them. Germline V gene sequence: CDR1 SEHNR, CDR2 FQNEAQ (reference sequence). The CDR3 DNA is TGTGCCAGCAGCTTAGAACAGGGTAGTGGCTACACCTTC. This translates into CASSLEQGSGYTF. The variable domain in full, completed from reference TRBV7-9 and TRBJ1-2, reads DTGVSQNPRHKITKRGQNVTFRCDPISEHNRLYWYRQTLGQGPEFLTYFQNEAQLEKSRLLSDRFSAERPKGSFSTLEIQRTEQGDSAMYLCASSLEQGSGYTFGSGTRLTVV.

This chain links TRBV19 with TRBJ1-1, with D unclear. The CDR3 covers 8 residues. V was clipped by 9 bases and J by 10 bases, with 6 bases between them. The V gene's germline CDR1 is LNHDA and CDR2 SQIVND (reference sequence). DNA for the CDR3: TGTGCCAGCGGGGTAGCTTTCTTT. It encodes CASGVAFF.

The table lists this clone with a count of one. The V and J genes are TRBV30 and TRBJ2-3; no clear D. Germline V CDR1 and CDR2: GTSNPN, SVGIG (reference sequence). The CDR3 is 11 amino acids. V dropped 0 bases and J dropped 11 bases, with 9 bases sitting between them. Written as DNA, the CDR3 is TGTGCCTGGAGTGTACTCCCCGGGCAGTATTTT. Translation: CAWSVLPGQYF.

This chain uses TRBV24-1 with TRBJ2-2; TRBD1 matches 9 bases. CDR3 length: 18 amino acids. Germline lookup yields CDR1 KGHDR and CDR2 SFDVKD. V lost 5 bases to trimming and J lost 5 bases; unmatched junction nucleotides: 14. CDR3 amino acids: CATSAAQGTGPVTGELFF. The CDR3 DNA is TGTGCCACCAGTGCAGCGCAAGGGACAGGGCCCGTGACCGGGGAGCTGTTTTTT.

The DNA of the CDR3 is TGTGCCAGTAGTATCCAGGGACTCACCTCCTTCTATGGCTACACCTTC. It codes for CASSIQGLTSFYGYTF. This chain joins TRBV19 and TRBJ1-2; the D gene is possibly TRBD1 (5 bases). V lost 3 bases to trimming and J lost 4 bases, with 18 bases between them. CDR1 and CDR2 from the germline V gene are LNHDA and SQIVND (reference sequence). CDR3 size: 16 residues.

The chain couples TRBV15 to TRBJ1-2, with 8 bases matching TRBD1. This CDR3 is 15 amino acids long. Germline V CDR1 and CDR2: LNHNV, YYDKDF (reference sequence). J gave up 3 bases and V 5 bases, and 8 bases lay outside the gene matches. The DNA of the CDR3 is TGTGCCACCAGCGGCGGACAGGGAAAGGACTATGGCTACACCTTC. This sequence encodes CATSGGQGKDYGYTF.

J is TRBJ1-1 and V is TRBV30, with a weak D call TRBD1 (5 bases). Germline CDR1 is GTSNPN and CDR2 is SVGIG (reference sequence). V lost 5 bases, J lost 4 bases, and 14 bases lay in between. The CDR3 contains 13 residues. The CDR3 bases are TGTGCCTGGCGAGGGGCTGCTGTCACTGAAGCTTTCTTT. The encoded protein is CAWRGAAVTEAFF.

V usage is TRBV7-3 and J usage is TRBJ2-5; 10 bases are shared with TRBD1. The germline V gene has CDR1 SGHTA and CDR2 FQGTGA. V lost 5 bases and J lost 2; bases outside the gene matches: 14. The CDR3 spans 18 residues. CDR3 nucleotides: TGTGCCAGCAGCCAAAGGGGCGGTGACAGGGGGCAGCAAGAGACCCAGTACTTC. Protein sequence: CASSQRGGDRGQQETQYF.

This clone was observed once. The chain employs TRBV5-5 and TRBJ1-4; TRBD1 matches 10 bases. The CDR3 is 15 amino acids. Germline trimming cut 3 bases from V and 8 bases from J; bases unmatched to any gene: 7. Germline CDR1 SGHKS, CDR2 YYEKEE (reference sequence). The CDR3 DNA sequence: TGTGCCAGCAGCTCGAGGGACAGGGGCGGGGAAAAACTGTTTTTT. It is translated as CASSSRDRGGEKLFF.

The chain links TRBV3-1 (or the pseudogene TRBV3-2) to TRBJ2-7, with 8 bases matching TRBD1. The length of the CDR3 is 15 residues. The V and J ends lost 4 bases and 2 bases, in that order; junction bases with no gene match: 7. Germline CDR1 LGHDT, CDR2 YNNKEL (reference sequence). CDR3 bases: TGTGCCAGCAGCCCATTACAGGGGGTACCCTACGAGCAGTACTTC. Its translation is CASSPLQGVPYEQYF.